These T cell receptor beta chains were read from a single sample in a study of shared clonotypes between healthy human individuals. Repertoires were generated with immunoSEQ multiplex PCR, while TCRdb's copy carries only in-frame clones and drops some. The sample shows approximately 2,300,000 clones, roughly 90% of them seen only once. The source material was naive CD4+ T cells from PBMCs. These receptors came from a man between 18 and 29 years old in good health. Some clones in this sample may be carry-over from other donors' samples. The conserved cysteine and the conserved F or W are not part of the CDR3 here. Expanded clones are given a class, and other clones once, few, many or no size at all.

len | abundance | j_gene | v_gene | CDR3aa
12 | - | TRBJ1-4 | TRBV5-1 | ASSFSSTNEKLF
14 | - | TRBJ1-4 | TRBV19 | ASSKTGGATNEKLF
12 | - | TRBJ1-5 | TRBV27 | ASSSRQDYQPQH
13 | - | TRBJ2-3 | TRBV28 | ASTPGVISKDTQY
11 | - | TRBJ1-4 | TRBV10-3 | AIKRTTNEKLF
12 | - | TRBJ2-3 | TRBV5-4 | ASSETTFMDTQY
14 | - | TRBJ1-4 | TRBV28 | ASSPVLGGVGEKLF
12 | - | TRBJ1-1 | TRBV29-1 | SVAYVTGNTEAF
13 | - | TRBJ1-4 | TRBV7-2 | ASSLRGRAGEKLF
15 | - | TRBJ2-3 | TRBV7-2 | ASSLSGLAGVTDTQY
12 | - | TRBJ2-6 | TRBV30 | AWSRITGANVLT
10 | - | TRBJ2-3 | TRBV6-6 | ATGGGTDTQY
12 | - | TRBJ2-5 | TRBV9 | ASSRTGSQETQY
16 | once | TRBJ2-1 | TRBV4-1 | ASSQDRSQLAGVRVQF
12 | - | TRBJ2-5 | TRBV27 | ASSSQRELKAQY
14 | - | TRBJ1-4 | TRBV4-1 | ASSQSPWGGEEKLF
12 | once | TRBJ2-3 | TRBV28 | ASSFSGVKDTQY
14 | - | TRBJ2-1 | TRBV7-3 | ASSQLLGTEVGEQF
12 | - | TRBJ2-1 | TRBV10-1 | ASSPGQGPGEQF
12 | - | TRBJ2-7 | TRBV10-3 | AISESAVLYEQY
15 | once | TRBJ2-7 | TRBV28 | ATTPRVGGGQFYEQY
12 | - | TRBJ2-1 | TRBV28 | ASSGRSSYNEQF
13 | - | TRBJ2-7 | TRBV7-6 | ASSLVRGRSYEQY
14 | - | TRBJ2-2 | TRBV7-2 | ASSLTSGRATGELF
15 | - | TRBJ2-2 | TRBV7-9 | ASSPRTSGIFGGELF
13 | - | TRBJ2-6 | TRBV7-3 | ASSLVSSGANVLT
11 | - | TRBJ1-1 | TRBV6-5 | ASSWALNTEAF
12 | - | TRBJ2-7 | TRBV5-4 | ASTQSGPPGEQY
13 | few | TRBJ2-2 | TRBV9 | ASSVAGRRAGELF
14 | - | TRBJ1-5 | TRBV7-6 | ASSLSNSNSNQPQH
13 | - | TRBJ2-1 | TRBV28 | ASSLPGPSYNEQF
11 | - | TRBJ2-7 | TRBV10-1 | ASSDPRRGWQY
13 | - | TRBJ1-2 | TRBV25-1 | ASSDPGRANYGYT
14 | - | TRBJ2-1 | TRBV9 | ASSSRLQGGNNEQF
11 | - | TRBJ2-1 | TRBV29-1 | SVESSARNEQF
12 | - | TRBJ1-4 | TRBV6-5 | ASRQREPNEKLF
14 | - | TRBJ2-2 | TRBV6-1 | ASSEGSGRASGELF
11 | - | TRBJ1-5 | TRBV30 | AWSAHSNQPQH
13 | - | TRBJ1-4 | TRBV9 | ASSAQQGAGEKLF
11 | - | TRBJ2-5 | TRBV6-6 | ASSYRVQETQY
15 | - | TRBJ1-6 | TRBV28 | ASSTLGQGDRNSPLH
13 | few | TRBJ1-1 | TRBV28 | ASSLGQGADTEAF
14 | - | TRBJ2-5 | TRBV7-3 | ASSRTSGRALETQY
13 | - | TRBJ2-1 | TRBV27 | ASSSIAGGTTGEF
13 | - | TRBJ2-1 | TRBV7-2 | ASSVASATYNEQF
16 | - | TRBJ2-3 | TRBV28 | ASTRRRARTSSTDTQY
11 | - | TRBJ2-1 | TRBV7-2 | ASSFSGYNEQF
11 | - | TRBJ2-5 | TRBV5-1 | ASSLAEWETQY
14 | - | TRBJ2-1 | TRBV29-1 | SVEGPAGPRYNEQF
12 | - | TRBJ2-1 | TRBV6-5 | ASSYSRRGREQF
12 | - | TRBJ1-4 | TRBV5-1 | ASSFDRDHEKLF
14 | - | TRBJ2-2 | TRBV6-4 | ATIPLGGANTGELF
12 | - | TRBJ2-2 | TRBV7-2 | ASSLVGFTGELF